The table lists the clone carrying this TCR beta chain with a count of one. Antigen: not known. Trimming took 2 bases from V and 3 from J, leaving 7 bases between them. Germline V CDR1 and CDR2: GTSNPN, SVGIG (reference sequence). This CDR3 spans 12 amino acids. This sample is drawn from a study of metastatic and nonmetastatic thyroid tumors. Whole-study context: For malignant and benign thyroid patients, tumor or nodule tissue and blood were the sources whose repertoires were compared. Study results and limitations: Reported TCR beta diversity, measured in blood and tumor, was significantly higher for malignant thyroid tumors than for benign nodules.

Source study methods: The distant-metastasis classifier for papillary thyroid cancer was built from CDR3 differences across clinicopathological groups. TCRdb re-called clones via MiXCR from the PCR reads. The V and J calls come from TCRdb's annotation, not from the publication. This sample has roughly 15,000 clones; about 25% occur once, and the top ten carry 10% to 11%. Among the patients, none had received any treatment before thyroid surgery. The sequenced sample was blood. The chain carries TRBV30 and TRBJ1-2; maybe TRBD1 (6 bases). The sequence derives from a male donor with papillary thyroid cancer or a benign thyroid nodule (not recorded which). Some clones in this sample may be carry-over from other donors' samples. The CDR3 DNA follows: TGTGCCTGGAGTACAGGGTACTATGGCTACACCTTC. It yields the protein CAWSTGYYGYTF.